This T cell receptor (beta chain) was recorded in a study of radiotherapy plus CTLA-4 blockade in lung cancer. As for this clone: Its cognate antigen is unknown.

The germline V and J ends were trimmed by 3 bases and 6 bases, with 13 bases remaining between them. Germline CDR1 SGHAT, CDR2 FQNNGV. This CDR3 is 14 amino acids long. Overall study findings and caveats: Early clone dynamics of blood T cells, plus interferon-beta, reportedly predicted response best. In blood, TCR clones derived from the tumor expanded after radiotherapy plus ipilimumab.

Produced via immunoSEQ multiplex PCR; TCRdb's table is partial and in-frame only. The sample contains 95,000 to 150,000 clones, more than 80% of which appear only once. The rearrangement uses TRBV11-2 and TRBJ2-3; perhaps D is TRBD1 or TRBD2 (6 bases each). Here the sequenced sample was peripheral blood, taken from a patient treated with radiotherapy plus ipilimumab. This receptor was obtained from a human donor with non-small cell lung cancer that progressed on radiotherapy plus ipilimumab. CDR3 DNA sequence: TGTGCCAGCAGCTTTACGAGGGGGGTCGATACGCAGTATTTT. It encodes CASSFTRGVDTQYF. Full variable domain (outside the CDR3, taken from reference TRBV11-2 and TRBJ2-3): EAGVAQSPRYKIIEKRQSVAFWCNPISGHATLYWYQQILGQGPKLLIQFQNNGVVDDSQLPKDRFSAERLKGVDSTLKIQPAKLEDSAVYLCASSFTRGVDTQYFGPGTRLTVL.